This paragraph covers one T cell receptor (beta chain) sequence. The antigen is undetermined. These data originate in a study of T cell responses to AZD1222 COVID-19 vaccine. Study at large: Second-dose schedules of about 4 or about 12 weeks were combined. General study results and limits: Baseline serostatus was positive in only a handful of AZD1222 recipients. After the peak T cell response, and only then, were repertoires sampled.

Sequencing used immunoSEQ multiplex PCR; TCRdb keeps in-frame clones, though not all of them. The repertoire consists of about 140,000 clones, with roughly 90% occurring once and the leading ten covering around 5%. CDR3 size: 16 residues. V was clipped by 4 bases and J by 3 bases, with 17 bases between them. CDR1 and CDR2 from the germline V gene are SGHKS and YYEKEE (reference sequence). The receptor's source is an adult in good health. The specimen comprised peripheral blood, sampled on day 0 of AZD1222 vaccination. This chain links TRBV5-5 with TRBJ2-1; the D is unclear. The CDR3 coding sequence is TGTGCCAGCAGCCCTTCTTCACGGACCAACTACAATGAGCAGTTCTTC. Translated, it gives CASSPSSRTNYNEQFF.